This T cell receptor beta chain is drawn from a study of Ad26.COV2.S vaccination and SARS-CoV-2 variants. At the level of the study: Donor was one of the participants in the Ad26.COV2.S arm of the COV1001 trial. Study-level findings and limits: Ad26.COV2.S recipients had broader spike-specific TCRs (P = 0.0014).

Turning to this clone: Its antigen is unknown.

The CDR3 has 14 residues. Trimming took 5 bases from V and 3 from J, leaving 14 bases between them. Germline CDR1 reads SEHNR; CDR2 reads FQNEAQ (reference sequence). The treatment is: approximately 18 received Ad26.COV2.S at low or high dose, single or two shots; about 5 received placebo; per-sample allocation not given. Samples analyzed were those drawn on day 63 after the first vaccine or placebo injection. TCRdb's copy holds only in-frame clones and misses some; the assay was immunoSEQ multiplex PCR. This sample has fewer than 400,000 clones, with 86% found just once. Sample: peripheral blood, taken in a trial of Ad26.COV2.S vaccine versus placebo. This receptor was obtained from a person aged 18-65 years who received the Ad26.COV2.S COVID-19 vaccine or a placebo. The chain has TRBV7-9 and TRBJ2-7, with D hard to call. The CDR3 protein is CASSLGASNYEQYF. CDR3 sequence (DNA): TGTGCCAGCAGCCTTGGAGCCTCGAACTACGAGCAGTACTTC. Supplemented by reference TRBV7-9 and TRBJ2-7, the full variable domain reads DTGVSQNPRHKITKRGQNVTFRCDPISEHNRLYWYRQTLGQGPEFLTYFQNEAQLEKSRLLSDRFSAERPKGSFSTLEIQRTEQGDSAMYLCASSLGASNYEQYFGPGTRLTVT.